This entry concerns a single TCR beta chain. What it recognizes is unknown. The data were taken from a study of identifying expanded T cells in peripheral blood. Study outcomes and limitations: About 1.2 clones differed between technical replicates, versus about 15 and 19 over time. Variance in clone template counts between approximately 2-week samples significantly increased with total template count across all healthy donors.

During the collection period, no donor immune events like infections were recorded. TCRdb's copy holds only in-frame clones and misses some; the assay was immunoSEQ multiplex PCR. The table shows tens of thousands of clones, with about 91% occurring only once. This CDR3 comprises 14 residues. V gave up 4 bases and J gave up 3 bases, with 13 bases separating them. Germline values: CDR1 SGDLS, CDR2 YYNGEE. This receptor was taken from a person between 18 and 75 years old in good health. This rearrangement joins TRBV9 to TRBJ2-5; D call uncertain. The sample was blood. The CDR3 nucleotides read TGTGCCAGCAGCCCCCCGGAAGGAAAAGAGACCCAGTACTTC. Its protein is CASSPPEGKETQYF.